The present T cell receptor beta chain was sequenced within a study of tissue T cells after allogeneic stem cell transplantation. This CDR3 region has 13 residues. Germline V lookup: CDR1 GTSNPN, CDR2 SVGIG (reference sequence). V lost 1 base and J lost 3, with 7 bases in between. Measured with immunoSEQ multiplex PCR; TCRdb has only the in-frame clones, and not every one. Of tens of thousands of clones listed, just under 95% were seen once; the top ten hold 3% to 4%. The rearrangement uses TRBV30 and TRBJ1-5; possibly TRBD1 for D (5 bases). The sample here was blood, taken before transplantation. This clonotype originated in a woman aged 35 to 70 who later had graft-versus-host disease after an allogeneic stem cell transplant. The CDR3 sequence is CAWSGGDNQPQHF. The CDR3, as DNA: TGTGCCTGGAGTGGAGGGGACAATCAGCCCCAGCATTTT.